The 5 T cell receptor beta chains listed next were all sequenced from one sample in a study of blood T cells in healthy people across ages. It was with a sample-barcoded 5' primer and a J-beta primer mix that a second PCR of roughly 6 to 12 cycles was run. MiXCR, run by TCRdb on the 5' RACE reads, gives a single entry per CDR3 protein. The data contain 750,000 to 1,000,000 distinct CDR3 sequences, roughly 28% of them singletons. These records were also assigned to another study, of T cells of mothers and their children.

The sequenced sample was blood. These receptor sequences come from a woman aged 40 to 50 in good health.

There are a few counts of this clonotype. This chain connects TRBV30 to TRBJ1-1, with TRBD1 as a possible D gene (5 bases). Per germline, CDR1 GTSNPN and CDR2 SVGIG (reference sequence). The CDR3 totals 13 residues. The germline V and J ends were trimmed by 0 bases and 6 bases, with 11 bases remaining between them. The DNA of the CDR3 is TGTGCCTGGAGTGTAACGGGGCCAGCTGAAGCTTTCTTT. Protein sequence: CAWSVTGPAEAFF.

On this clonotype: A single base separates this from a much larger clone, so it may be a read error. The chain combines TRBV19 with TRBJ2-4; 9 nucleotides match TRBD1. Germline CDR1 is LNHDA and CDR2 is SQIVND (reference sequence). The J segment lost 5 bases and the V segment lost 8 bases, leaving 13 bases of the junction unmatched. CDR3 length equals 16 residues. The CDR3 region is CASHRGRDRVQNIQYF. In DNA form, the CDR3 reads TGTGCCAGTCATCGGGGCCGGGACAGGGTCCAAAACATTCAGTACTTC.

In regard to this clonotype: This could be a read error, since a much larger clone is one nucleotide away. This chain joins TRBV20-1 and TRBJ2-1, with TRBD2 matching 8 bases. The tail of the sequence fits TRBJ2-7 better, so the J call may be wrong. Germline-derived CDR1 and CDR2 are DFQATT and SNEGSKA (reference sequence). The CDR3 consists of 13 residues. As DNA, the CDR3 is TGCAGCTCGACGGGGGGGGCCAACAATGAGCAGTACTTC. Its protein is CSSTGGANNEQYF.

The chain links TRBV5-6 to TRBJ2-1, with D tentatively TRBD2 (5 bases). This CDR3 is built from 12 residues. V was clipped by 10 bases and J by 14 bases, with 22 bases between them. The germline CDR1 and CDR2 sequences are SGHDT and YYEEEE. CDR3 residues: CAPSGLRHLKFF. The CDR3 DNA follows: TGTGCCCCTTCAGGACTCAGGCACCTTAAGTTCTTC. Supplemented by reference TRBV5-6 and TRBJ2-1, the full variable domain reads DAGVTQSPTHLIKTRGQQVTLRCSPKSGHDTVSWYQQALGQGPQFIFQYYEEEERQRGNFPDRFSGHQFPNYSSELNVNALLLGDSALYLCAPSGLRHLKFFGPGTRLTVL.

This clonotype has a handful of counts. This rearrangement joins TRBV20-1 to TRBJ1-2, with D possibly being TRBD1 (5 bases). Germline CDR1 DFQATT, CDR2 SNEGSKA (reference sequence). V gave up 0 bases and J gave up 3 bases, with 8 bases separating them. The CDR3 covers 13 residues. Here the CDR3 reads CSARDARDYGYTF. CDR3 DNA: TGCAGTGCTAGAGATGCCAGGGACTATGGCTACACCTTC.